This TCR beta chain originates from a study of cytomegalovirus exposure and HLA in healthy donors. Study observations and caveats: Confirmation in vitro established that three CMV-associated chains were specific for CMV antigens.

As concerns this clone: Its antigen is unidentified.

CDR3 length: 15 residues. Germline values: CDR1 SGHVS, CDR2 FNYEAQ. V shed 2 bases, J shed 5 bases, and the junction held 8 bases outside the gene matches. Sequenced by immunoSEQ multiplex PCR; TCRdb stores in-frame clones only, minus some. The sample shows some 200,000 clones, about 90% of them seen only once. The rearrangement links TRBV7-6 to TRBJ1-2; TRBD1 matches at 7 bases. Sequencing used PBMCs. The receptor's source is a woman between 18 and 29 years old in good health and CMV-seronegative. CDR3 DNA sequence: TGTGCCAGCAGCTTAACGACAGGGAAAGGGTATGGCTACACCTTC. Translation gives CASSLTTGKGYGYTF.